The 25 T cell receptor beta chains below all came from one sample that was sequenced in a study of T cell responses to AZD1222 COVID-19 vaccine. This table comes from immunoSEQ multiplex PCR, and its TCRdb copy is limited to in-frame clones, with some not included. Altogether approximately 61,000 clones are present, 81% being singletons, with the ten largest covering 20% to 30%. The starting material was peripheral blood, obtained 28 days after the second AZD1222 dose. The receptor source for this set is an adult who received the AZD1222 COVID-19 vaccine.

The chain couples TRBV7-9 to TRBJ2-1; TRBD2 matches 7 bases. This CDR3 is built from 15 residues. CDR1 is SEHNR and CDR2 is FQNEAQ in the germline V gene (reference sequence). J gave up 7 bases and V 11 bases, and 17 bases lay outside the gene matches. The CDR3 nucleotides are TGTGCCTCCCGCTTATCTAGCGGAGGGGCAAATGAGCAGTTCTTC. This sequence encodes CASRLSSGGANEQFF.

This chain links TRBV2 with TRBJ2-1, with 7 bases matching TRBD2. Germline V gene sequence: CDR1 SNHLY, CDR2 FYNNEI. J was trimmed by 5 bases and V by 4 bases; bases with no gene match: 5. The CDR3 loop spans 14 amino acids. The CDR3 region is CASSGRAGNNEQFF. DNA for the CDR3: TGTGCCAGCAGTGGGCGAGCGGGGAACAATGAGCAGTTCTTC.

The sample holds one count of this clone. V and J are TRBV11-1 and TRBJ1-2; 9 bases are a match to TRBD1. Germline V CDR1 and CDR2: SGHAT, FQDESV (reference sequence). V was clipped by 5 bases and J by 5 bases; unmatched bases: 9. CDR3 length: 15 residues. The CDR3 spells CASSMDRGGAYGYTF. The CDR3 DNA reads as TGTGCCAGCAGCATGGACAGGGGAGGCGCGTATGGCTACACCTTC.

The V call is TRBV24-1, the J call TRBJ1-4, with 7 nucleotides matching TRBD1. With 3 bases clipped from V and 8 bases from J, the junction kept 8 bases outside the gene matches. The CDR3 runs to 15 residues. The germline V gene encodes CDR1 KGHDR and CDR2 SFDVKD. The CDR3 reads CATSDSTGAGEKLFF. DNA for the CDR3: TGTGCCACCAGTGATAGTACAGGGGCGGGCGAAAAACTGTTTTTT.

This clone has a single count. The CDR3 DNA is TGTGCCAGCCGTGGGGACGGGGGGGCATTTTGGGGCTACACCTTC. This gives the protein CASRGDGGAFWGYTF. The chain carries TRBV27 and TRBJ1-2, with D tentatively TRBD1 (6 bases). The CDR3 sequence is 15 residues long. From germline, CDR1 is MNHEY and CDR2 SMNVEV (reference sequence). V was cut by 8 bases and J by 8 bases, with 24 bases left in between.

The table lists this clone with a count of one. J is TRBJ2-7 and V is TRBV6-1; 11 positions agree with TRBD1. Germline V CDR1 and CDR2: MNHNS, SASEGT. The length of the CDR3 is 16 residues. V lost 0 bases, J lost 4 bases, and 5 bases stayed unmatched. This CDR3 is CASSEAAGTGGYEQYF. The CDR3 DNA is TGTGCCAGCAGTGAAGCTGCCGGGACAGGGGGGTACGAGCAGTACTTC.

This chain joins TRBV19 and TRBJ2-1; 11 nucleotides line up with TRBD2. The CDR3 totals 15 residues. V was pared by 3 bases and J by 7 bases, with 5 bases of the junction left unmatched. Germline V gives CDR1 LNHDA, CDR2 SQIVND (reference sequence). The CDR3, as DNA: TGTGCCAGTAGTATGACTAGCGGGGTAGGGAATGAGCAGTTCTTC. It encodes CASSMTSGVGNEQFF.

The chain couples TRBV3-1 (or the pseudogene TRBV3-2) to TRBJ2-5, with a weak D call TRBD2 (6 bases). The CDR3 has 16 residues. Germline CDR1 is LGHDT and CDR2 is YNNKEL (reference sequence). V gave up 0 bases and J gave up 5 bases, with 16 bases separating them. The CDR3 DNA reads TGTGCCAGCAGCCAAGATCGGGCCGGGAGTGGGGAGACCCAGTACTTC. This gives the protein CASSQDRAGSGETQYF.

The chain links TRBV15 to TRBJ2-1; 11 bases are shared with TRBD2. The V and J ends lost 3 bases and 7 bases, in that order; junction bases with no gene match: 8. Germline values: CDR1 LNHNV, CDR2 YYDKDF (reference sequence). The CDR3 has 16 amino acids. This CDR3 reads CATSRELAGVTNEQFF. The DNA of the CDR3 is TGTGCCACCAGCAGGGAACTAGCGGGAGTGACTAATGAGCAGTTCTTC.

This chain joins TRBV2 and TRBJ1-2, with 7 bases fitting TRBD1. Germline assignment: CDR1 SNHLY and CDR2 FYNNEI. The CDR3 runs 14 residues. V lost 7 bases and J lost 1; bases outside the gene matches: 6. Here the CDR3 DNA reads TGTGCCAGCACCCCGGGACAGAGTAACTATGGCTACACCTTC. It yields the protein CASTPGQSNYGYTF.

This clone was seen once. This chain links TRBV5-1 with TRBJ2-7; D is possibly TRBD2 (5 bases). V lost 1 base and J lost 6, with 17 bases in between. Germline V gene sequence: CDR1 SGHRS, CDR2 YFSETQ. The CDR3 has 15 amino acids. As DNA, the CDR3 is TGCGCCAGCAGCTTGCGAGGAGGCAGATCTTTCGAGCAGTACTTC. Protein: CASSLRGGRSFEQYF.

This sequence joins TRBV4-1 and TRBJ2-5; no clear D gene. Trimming left V 0 bases short and J 0 bases short, with 8 bases between. This CDR3 is 15 amino acids long. Germline V gives CDR1 MGHRA, CDR2 YSYEKL. CDR3 nucleotide sequence: TGCGCCAGCAGCCAAGATGGAACAGACCAAGAGACCCAGTACTTC. Its translation is CASSQDGTDQETQYF.

The CDR3 DNA follows: TGCAGCGTTGATCGATTGGGTCAGGGCGAAGCTTTCTTT. Encoded protein: CSVDRLGQGEAFF. The J gene is TRBJ1-1, the V gene TRBV29-1; TRBD1 might be the D (5 bases). Trimming left V 3 bases short and J 8 bases short, with 16 bases between. Germline V gives CDR1 SQVTM, CDR2 ANQGSEA. This CDR3 spans 13 amino acids.

The J gene is TRBJ2-7, the V gene TRBV5-6, with D maybe TRBD2 (6 bases). CDR3 size: 15 residues. Germline V gene sequence: CDR1 SGHDT, CDR2 YYEEEE. V dropped 3 bases and J dropped 6 bases, with 19 bases sitting between them. CDR3 in amino acids: CASSYRDGSPGEQYF. CDR3 DNA sequence: TGTGCCAGCAGCTACCGGGACGGGAGTCCGGGCGAGCAGTACTTC.

The rearrangement joins TRBV19 to TRBJ2-5; D might be TRBD1 (5 bases). The CDR3 spans 15 residues. Trimming took 1 base from V and 4 from J, leaving 13 bases between them. CDR1 and CDR2 from the germline V gene are LNHDA and SQIVND (reference sequence). The CDR3 here is CASSIGGQGAETQYF. As DNA, the CDR3 is TGTGCCAGTAGTATAGGTGGGCAGGGCGCAGAGACCCAGTACTTC.

This chain connects TRBV9 to TRBJ2-6; D is ambiguous. V dropped 4 bases and J dropped 0 bases, with 17 bases sitting between them. The CDR3 extends over 18 amino acids. Germline loops: CDR1 SGDLS, CDR2 YYNGEE. This CDR3 is CASSPRSDWYSGANVLTF. CDR3 in DNA: TGTGCCAGCAGCCCAAGGTCTGATTGGTACTCTGGGGCCAACGTCCTGACTTTC.

This chain uses TRBV29-1 with TRBJ2-7, with D possibly matching TRBD1 (6 bases). Trimming removed 4 bases from V and 3 bases from J, with 10 bases in between. Germline-derived CDR1 and CDR2 are SQVTM and ANQGSEA. The CDR3 is made up of 12 amino acids. The CDR3, as DNA: TGCAGCGTTGCCGGGACAAACTACGAGCAGTACTTC. Encoded protein: CSVAGTNYEQYF.

This clone was observed once. V gene TRBV28 combines with J gene TRBJ2-3; D gene uncertain. There are 14 residues in the CDR3. V was cut by 3 bases and J by 0 bases, with 7 bases left in between. Germline CDR1 is MDHEN and CDR2 is SYDVKM. The CDR3 nucleotides read TGTGCCAGCAGTTTCTCCAAAAGCACAGATACGCAGTATTTT. It specifies CASSFSKSTDTQYF.

V usage is TRBV6-5 and J usage is TRBJ2-7, with 7 bases aligning to TRBD2. V dropped 6 bases and J dropped 1; count of bases not matched to a gene: 3. Germline-derived CDR1 and CDR2 are MNHEY and SVGAGI. This CDR3 comprises 13 residues. The CDR3 protein is CASSWEGSYEQYF. CDR3 coding DNA: TGTGCCAGCAGCTGGGAGGGATCCTACGAGCAGTACTTC.

The chain carries TRBV6-4 and TRBJ2-1; TRBD2 agrees at 12 bases. CDR1 and CDR2 from the germline V gene are MRHNA and SNTAGT. Trimming at V came to 2 bases and at J to 7 bases, leaving 3 bases not matched to a gene. The CDR3 runs to 15 residues. CDR3 nucleotide sequence: TGTGCCAGCAGTGACCGTACTAGCGGGAGGAATGAGCAGTTCTTC. Amino acid sequence: CASSDRTSGRNEQFF.

The chain uses TRBV5-6 and TRBJ2-1; no clear D gene. Germline V lookup: CDR1 SGHDT, CDR2 YYEEEE. The CDR3 is 14 amino acids. The ends were cut back, 1 base at V and 1 base at J, with 6 bases in the middle. CDR3: CASSLWGSYNEQFF. CDR3 bases: TGTGCCAGCAGCTTGTGGGGTTCCTACAATGAGCAGTTCTTC.

This clone showed up just a few times. The chain couples TRBV5-1 to TRBJ2-7; TRBD2 agrees at 7 bases. The germline V gene encodes CDR1 SGHRS and CDR2 YFSETQ. CDR3 length: 14 amino acids. V was pared by 1 base and J by 3 bases, with 4 bases of the junction left unmatched. CDR3 sequence (DNA): TGCGCCAGCAGCTTGTGGCGGGGGTTCTACGAGCAGTACTTC. Protein sequence: CASSLWRGFYEQYF.

The chain couples TRBV5-1 to TRBJ2-7; D uncertain. Germline V gives CDR1 SGHRS, CDR2 YFSETQ. Trimming pared 4 bases from V and 3 bases from J, leaving 14 bases between. The CDR3 has 14 amino acids. In DNA form, the CDR3 reads TGCGCCAGCAGCGAGGACGGAACTTTCTACGAGCAGTACTTC. This sequence encodes CASSEDGTFYEQYF.

The chain is built from TRBV6-5 and TRBJ2-7, with 7 positions matching TRBD1. This CDR3 has 14 amino acids. Germline lookup yields CDR1 MNHEY and CDR2 SVGAGI. The junction had 7 bases not matched to a gene; V was cut back by 6 bases and J by 2 bases. The CDR3 nucleotides read TGTGCCAGCAGGAGGGGGACAGCAACCTACGAGCAGTACTTC. Its translation: CASRRGTATYEQYF.

The rearrangement uses TRBV14 and TRBJ2-5; TRBD1 agrees at 7 bases. The CDR3 totals 15 residues. Germline V gene data show CDR1 as SGHDN and CDR2 as FVKESK. V dropped 1 base and J dropped 1; count of bases not matched to a gene: 3. CDR3: CASSQVTGFQETQYF. Written as DNA, the CDR3 is TGTGCCAGCAGCCAAGTGACAGGGTTCCAAGAGACCCAGTACTTC.